This TCR beta chain was recorded in a study of T cells in Graves' hyperthyroidism and ophthalmopathy. Researchers took RNA transcripts and amplified the TCR beta CDR3 regions from them. HTBI primers drove first-round RT-PCR of the TCR CDR3. TCRdb itself ran the multiplex PCR reads through MiXCR, one entry per CDR3 protein. The sample holds almost 350,000 distinct CDR3 sequences; around 18% are singletons and the top ten take around 15%. With 2 bases removed from V and 3 bases from J, the gap between germline ends came to 14 bases. The CDR3 spans 15 residues. The germline V gene has CDR1 SGHRS and CDR2 YFSETQ. On the basis of clinical symptoms, serum thyroxine and TRAb, thyroid ultrasound and orbital computed tomography, diagnoses were made. Broader study findings: A median roughly 6.6 months before onset, the model predicted ophthalmopathy.

This clonotype was recorded at least ten times. Its matching antigen is unknown. The J gene is TRBJ1-1, the V gene TRBV5-1, with a possible D match to TRBD1 (6 bases). This TCR was recovered from a woman between 40 and 50 years old with Graves' ophthalmopathy. The source material was blood. CDR3 residues: CASSLIPGADTEAFF. In DNA form, the CDR3 reads TGCGCCAGCAGCTTAATTCCAGGGGCGGACACTGAAGCTTTCTTT.